This T cell receptor beta chain was obtained from a study of blood T cell repertoires in COVID-19. As for the study in general: Donors in the United States, Italy and Spain gave samples during acute or convalescent COVID-19. T cells, B-cell-depleted T cells, or PBMCs supplied cDNA or gDNA.

Comment on this clone: Other DNA sequences of this sample code for an identical CDR3.

The CDR3 is 15 amino acids. Trimming removed 2 bases from V and 1 base from J; junction bases left unmatched: 2. CDR1 is KGHSH, CDR2 LQKENI, per germline. Sequencing was performed with immunoSEQ multiplex PCR; in TCRdb, only in-frame clones are kept and a portion is missing. The sample consists of 400,000 to 550,000 clones, about 85% of them appearing once. The sequencing input was PBMCs or T cells enriched from blood (not recorded which). The chain uses TRBV18 and TRBJ2-7; 10 positions agree with TRBD2. This sequence originates from a woman in her late teens or twenties with acute COVID-19. The CDR3 coding sequence is TGTGCCAGCTCACCAGCTAGCGGGGGTTCCTACGAGCAGTACTTC. This codes for CASSPASGGSYEQYF.